This T cell receptor (beta chain) is from a study of CD8+CD57+ T cells in acquired aplastic anemia. Genomic DNA templated the TCR beta VDJ and CDR3 profiling. TCRdb recomputed calls from the reads with MiXCR, one row per CDR3 protein. Of about 81,000 distinct CDR3 sequences listed, about half are singletons. CDR3 length: 14 amino acids. The V gene lost 5 bases and the J gene lost 0 bases, with 11 bases spanning the gap. From germline, CDR1 is SGHRS and CDR2 YFSETQ. This clonotype was recorded at least ten times. The V and J genes are TRBV5-1 and TRBJ1-1; a weak D match, TRBD1 (6 bases). Input material: sorted CD4+, CD8+, or CD8+CD57+ T cells (not recorded which) from PBMCs. The clonotype originates from a human donor in good health, serving as a control. CDR3 sequence: CASRPGQLNTEAFF. The CDR3 bases are TGCGCCAGCAGACCAGGACAGCTGAACACTGAAGCTTTCTTT. Combining the CDR3 with reference TRBV5-1 and TRBJ1-1 gives the whole variable domain KAGVTQTPRYLIKTRGQQVTLSCSPISGHRSVSWYQQTPGQGLQFLFEYFSETQRNKGNFPGRFSGRQFSNSRSEMNVSTLELGDSALYLCASRPGQLNTEAFFGQGTRLTVV.